The 20 T cell receptor beta chains presented below share a single source sample, sequenced in a study of cytomegalovirus exposure and HLA in healthy donors. Primers for the PCR totalled 60 Vbeta and 13 Jbeta. The data were produced by immunoSEQ multiplex PCR, yet TCRdb's version contains in-frame clones alone and is incomplete. The sample lists fewer than 200,000 clones, around 83% occurring once. Sample: PBMCs. Source of these receptors: a man between 18 and 35 years old in good health and CMV-seropositive.

This chain joins TRBV11-2 and TRBJ1-1; the D gene is possibly TRBD1 (5 bases). Trimming took 0 bases from V and 2 from J, leaving 19 bases between them. The CDR3 runs to 18 residues. CDR1 and CDR2 (germline): SGHAT, FQNNGV. The CDR3 DNA sequence: TGTGCCAGCAGCTTAGATCCAGGGTCCCCAGAACCAAACACTGAAGCTTTCTTT. This translates into CASSLDPGSPEPNTEAFF.

The chain employs TRBV9 and TRBJ2-1, with 7 positions matching TRBD1. With 3 bases clipped from V and 4 bases from J, the junction kept 10 bases outside the gene matches. This CDR3 has 16 amino acids. Looked up from germline, CDR1 is SGDLS and CDR2 is YYNGEE. For the CDR3, the DNA is TGTGCCAGCAGCGCACCGTTACAGGGGAGTTACAATGAGCAGTTCTTC. Amino acid sequence: CASSAPLQGSYNEQFF.

V is TRBV2 and J is TRBJ2-1; 9 positions match TRBD2. This CDR3 is built from 14 residues. Germline CDR1 and CDR2: SNHLY and FYNNEI. V was clipped by 4 bases and J by 8 bases; unmatched bases: 6. The CDR3 loop reads CASSVKAGGHEQFF. CDR3 sequence (DNA): TGTGCCAGCAGTGTTAAAGCGGGGGGACATGAGCAGTTCTTC. The whole variable domain, remainder taken from reference TRBV2 and TRBJ2-1, is EPEVTQTPSHQVTQMGQEVILRCVPISNHLYFYWYRQILGQKVEFLVSFYNNEISEKSEIFDDQFSVERPDGSNFTLKIRSTKLEDSAMYFCASSVKAGGHEQFFGPGTRLTVL.

The chain joins TRBV18 to TRBJ2-5; D not resolved. Germline CDR1 KGHSH, CDR2 LQKENI. The CDR3 sequence is 13 residues long. With 3 bases removed from V and 2 bases from J, the gap between germline ends came to 7 bases. The chain's CDR3 is CASSPNRQETQYF. The CDR3 nucleotides read TGTGCCAGCTCACCGAACAGACAAGAGACCCAGTACTTC.

As to this clone: Mismatch with germline at one junction end may stem from a read error. V and J are TRBV30 and TRBJ2-6; tentative D call: TRBD1 (6 bases). CDR1 and CDR2 from the germline V gene are GTSNPN and SVGIG (reference sequence). The CDR3 runs 17 residues. The CDR3 here is CAWSEGVSPSGANGLTF. The CDR3 region has the DNA TGTGCCTGGAGTGAGGGGGTCAGTCCCTCTGGGGCCAACGGCCTGACTTTC.

This sequence joins TRBV5-6 and TRBJ2-3; D may be TRBD2 (6 bases). V was cut by 0 bases and J by 0 bases, with 11 bases left in between. Germline V gene data show CDR1 as SGHDT and CDR2 as YYEEEE. The CDR3 contains 16 residues. The CDR3 loop is CASSLGGETSTDTQYF. The CDR3 nucleotides are TGTGCCAGCAGCTTGGGCGGGGAAACTAGCACAGATACGCAGTATTTT.

This chain connects TRBV7-3 to TRBJ2-5; D is perhaps TRBD2 (7 bases). V lost 4 bases and J 5 bases, leaving 20 bases between the germline ends. The germline V gene encodes CDR1 SGHTA and CDR2 FQGTGA. The CDR3 runs to 16 residues. Here the CDR3 DNA reads TGTGCCAGCAGCTCAATTGGGGGGGCAGGGGTGGAGACCCAGTACTTC. This encodes CASSSIGGAGVETQYF.

The gene calls are TRBV19 and TRBJ1-4; 9 bases align to TRBD1. Germline V lookup: CDR1 LNHDA, CDR2 SQIVND (reference sequence). Losses at the gene ends were 6 bases for V and 7 bases for J; bases not matched to a gene: 12. This CDR3 region has 16 residues. CDR3 region: CASSHPSGTGIEKLFF. As DNA, the CDR3 is TGTGCCAGTAGCCACCCATCCGGGACAGGGATTGAAAAACTGTTTTTT.

The rearrangement links TRBV6-1 to TRBJ1-4; weak D call: TRBD1 (5 bases). The germline CDR1 and CDR2 sequences are MNHNS and SASEGT. V was clipped by 3 bases and J by 0 bases, with 14 bases between them. The length of the CDR3 is 17 residues. CDR3 sequence reads: CASSDNPWTTTNEKLFF. In DNA form, the CDR3 reads TGTGCCAGCAGTGACAATCCCTGGACAACAACTAATGAAAAACTGTTTTTT.

The rearrangement uses TRBV6-5 and TRBJ1-1; D perhaps matches TRBD1 (6 bases). CDR1 is MNHEY and CDR2 is SVGAGI in the germline V gene. V lost 2 bases and J 5 bases, leaving 15 bases between the germline ends. CDR3 size: 15 residues. The CDR3 sequence: CASSYRGRGGTEAFF. The CDR3 DNA is TGTGCCAGCAGTTACCGAGGGAGGGGGGGGACTGAAGCTTTCTTT.

CDR3 protein: CASSQVRSLNEKLFF. DNA for the CDR3: TGTGCCAGCAGCCAAGTTCGGAGTCTTAATGAAAAACTGTTTTTT. The chain recombines TRBV14 with TRBJ1-4; D uncertain. The CDR3 extends over 15 amino acids. Germline CDR1 SGHDN, CDR2 FVKESK. Between the trimmed V and J ends, which lost 1 base and 4 bases, there was a span of 10 bases.

The chain carries TRBV18 and TRBJ2-7; 10 bases line up with TRBD1. V was clipped by 0 bases and J by 8 bases; unmatched bases: 7. This CDR3 has 15 residues. Looked up from germline, CDR1 is KGHSH and CDR2 is LQKENI. The CDR3 spells CASSPPSPGQGKQYF. Written as DNA, the CDR3 is TGTGCCAGCTCACCACCATCTCCGGGACAGGGGAAGCAGTACTTC.

J is TRBJ1-4 and V is TRBV9; 8 nucleotides match TRBD1. The trim removed 3 bases at V and 5 bases at J, leaving 6 bases unmatched. The CDR3 length is 15 residues. CDR1 and CDR2 from the germline V gene are SGDLS and YYNGEE. The CDR3 protein is CASSGWTGPNEKLFF. CDR3 DNA: TGTGCCAGCAGCGGGTGGACAGGGCCGAATGAAAAACTGTTTTTT.

The rearrangement uses TRBV5-8 and TRBJ2-7, with no clear D. CDR1 is SGHTS and CDR2 is YDEGEE in the germline V gene. The CDR3 length is 12 residues. Deletions cut 2 bases from V and 4 bases from J, with 7 bases between. Written as DNA, the CDR3 is TGTGCCAGCAGCTTTAGTCTGTACGAGCAGTACTTC. Amino acid sequence: CASSFSLYEQYF.

V is TRBV5-3 and J is TRBJ2-7, with TRBD2 matching over 11 bases. TRBV5-3 is given ORF status, its function remaining uncertain. J lost 2 bases, V lost 0 bases, and 4 bases had no gene match. This CDR3 region has 16 residues. The CDR3 loop is CARSLGLAGFAYEQYF. The CDR3 bases are TGTGCCAGAAGCTTGGGACTAGCGGGGTTCGCCTACGAGCAGTACTTC.

The chain links TRBV9 to TRBJ1-6; no firm D call. Germline CDR1 and CDR2: SGDLS and YYNGEE. V lost 0 bases, J lost 6 bases, and 10 bases lay in between. The CDR3 totals 15 residues. The DNA of the CDR3 is TGTGCCAGCAGCGTAGATGAAACAGCTAATTCACCCCTCCACTTT. Protein: CASSVDETANSPLHF. Drawing the rest from reference TRBV9 and TRBJ1-6, the complete variable domain is DSGVTQTPKHLITATGQRVTLRCSPRSGDLSVYWYQQSLDQGLQFLIQYYNGEERAKGNILERFSAQQFPDLHSELNLSSLELGDSALYFCASSVDETANSPLHFGNGTRLTVT.

The gene calls are TRBV4-3 and TRBJ2-1; 10 bases match TRBD1. This CDR3 spans 18 amino acids. Trimming took 0 bases from V and 2 from J; bases not matched to a gene: 7. Germline CDR1 reads LGHNA; CDR2 reads YSLEER. CDR3 in DNA: TGCGCCAGCAGCCAAGACGGGACGGGGACAGGGGCCTACAATGAGCAGTTCTTC. This codes for CASSQDGTGTGAYNEQFF.

J is TRBJ2-7 and V is TRBV9, with D possibly being TRBD1 (5 bases). The germline V gene has CDR1 SGDLS and CDR2 YYNGEE. The ends were cut back, 4 bases at V and 2 bases at J, with 16 bases in the middle. The CDR3 loop spans 15 amino acids. CDR3 residues: CASSIPPGIPYEQYF. CDR3 nucleotides: TGTGCCAGCAGCATACCCCCAGGGATCCCCTACGAGCAGTACTTC.

V and J are TRBV6-5 and TRBJ1-2, with TRBD1 matching over 7 bases. Per the germline V gene, CDR1 is MNHEY and CDR2 is SVGAGI. J was trimmed by 3 bases and V by 6 bases; bases with no gene match: 4. The CDR3 covers 13 residues. This CDR3 reads CASSPGQYYGYTF. CDR3 bases: TGTGCCAGCAGCCCGGGACAGTACTATGGCTACACCTTC.

This chain joins TRBV29-1 and TRBJ2-2, with a possible D match to TRBD1 (7 bases). Germline V gene lookup returns CDR1 SQVTM and CDR2 ANQGSEA. There are 15 residues in the CDR3. The V end was cut by 4 bases, the J end by 0 bases, with 12 bases between. CDR3: CSVGQGGSNTGELFF. CDR3 DNA sequence: TGCAGCGTTGGACAGGGAGGTTCGAACACCGGGGAGCTGTTTTTT.